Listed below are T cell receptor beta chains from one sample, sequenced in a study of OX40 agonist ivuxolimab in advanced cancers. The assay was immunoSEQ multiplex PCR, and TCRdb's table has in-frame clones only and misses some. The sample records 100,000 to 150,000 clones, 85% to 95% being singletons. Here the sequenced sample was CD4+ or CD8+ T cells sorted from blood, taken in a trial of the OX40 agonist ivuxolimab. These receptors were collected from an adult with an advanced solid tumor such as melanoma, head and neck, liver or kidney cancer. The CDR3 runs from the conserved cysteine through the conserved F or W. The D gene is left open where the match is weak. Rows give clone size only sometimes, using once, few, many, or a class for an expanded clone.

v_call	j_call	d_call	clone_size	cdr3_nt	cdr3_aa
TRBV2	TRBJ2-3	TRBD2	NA	TGTGCCAGCGCCGGAAGGACTAGCGGTTTTGATGGCACAGATACGCAGTATTTT	CASAGRTSGFDGTDTQYF
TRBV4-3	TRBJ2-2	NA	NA	TGCGCCAGCAGCCAAGATCGAGGGGCCTCCGGGGAGCTGTTTTTT	CASSQDRGASGELFF
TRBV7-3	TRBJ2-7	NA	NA	TGTGCCAGCAGCCCCTACGGGACGGGATGGGGTAGCGAGCAGTACTTC	CASSPYGTGWGSEQYF
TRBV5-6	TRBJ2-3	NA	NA	TGTGCCAGCAGCTTGGGTAGGGATAGCACAGATACGCAGTATTTT	CASSLGRDSTDTQYF
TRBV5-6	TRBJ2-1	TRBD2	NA	TGTGCCAGCAGCTTACGACTAGCGGGAGTTGGGGATGAGCAGTTCTTC	CASSLRLAGVGDEQFF
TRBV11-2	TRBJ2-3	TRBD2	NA	TGTGCCAGCAGCTCGGGACTAGGAGGGTGGACAGATACGCAGTATTTT	CASSSGLGGWTDTQYF
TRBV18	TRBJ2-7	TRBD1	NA	TGTGCCAGCTCACAGGGACAGGGGACCTACGAGCAGTACTTC	CASSQGQGTYEQYF
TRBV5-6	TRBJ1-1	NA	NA	TGTGCCAGCAGCTTGACCCCCAGCACTGAAGCTTTCTTT	CASSLTPSTEAFF
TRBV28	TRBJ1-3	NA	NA	TGTGCCAGCAGTTCTGGGTATGAAGGAAACACCATATATTTT	CASSSGYEGNTIYF
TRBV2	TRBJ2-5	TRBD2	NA	TGTGCCAGTAGACTAGCGGGAGTACGAGAGACCCAGTACTTC	CASRLAGVRETQYF
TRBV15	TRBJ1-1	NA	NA	TGTGCCACCAGCAGAGATCTCTCTGAAGCTTTCTTT	CATSRDLSEAFF
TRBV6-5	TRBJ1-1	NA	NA	TGTGCCAGCAGTTACGCGGACAGTAGGAACACTGAAGCTTTCTTT	CASSYADSRNTEAFF
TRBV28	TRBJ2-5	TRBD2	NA	TGTGCCAGCCATACTAGCGGGAGTATTGCGACCCAGTACTTC	CASHTSGSIATQYF
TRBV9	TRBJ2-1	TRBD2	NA	TGTGCCAGCAGCGTAGGGGCTAGCGGGAGGGGCTACAATGAGCAGTTCTTC	CASSVGASGRGYNEQFF
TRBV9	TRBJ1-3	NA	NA	TGTGCCAGCAGCCCGAGTTTGGTGGGGGCTGGAAACACCATATATTTT	CASSPSLVGAGNTIYF
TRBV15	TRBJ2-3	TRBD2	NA	TGTGCCACCAGCAGAGAAAGTCTAGCGGTTAGCACAGATACGCAGTATTTT	CATSRESLAVSTDTQYF
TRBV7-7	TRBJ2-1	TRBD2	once	TGTGCTAGCAGCCCAGTAGCGGGAGGGCCCAATGAGCAGTTCTTC	CASSPVAGGPNEQFF
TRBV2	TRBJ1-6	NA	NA	TGTGCCAGCAGTCGGGACCGACGGACCCTCCACTTT	CASSRDRRTLHF
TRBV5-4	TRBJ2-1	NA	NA	TGTGCCAGCAGCCTGGGGGCGGCGGGAGTGTGGAATGAGCAGTTCTTC	CASSLGAAGVWNEQFF
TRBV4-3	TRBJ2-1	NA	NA	TGCGCCAGCAGCCTCAGGGGAAGCGATGAGCAGTTCTTC	CASSLRGSDEQFF
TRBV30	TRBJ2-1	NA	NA	TGTGCCTGGAGTTCGGAGGCGGGATACAATGAGCAGTTCTTC	CAWSSEAGYNEQFF
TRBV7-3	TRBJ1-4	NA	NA	TGTGCCAGCAGCACCATATTGGTAGATGAAAAACTGTTTTTT	CASSTILVDEKLFF
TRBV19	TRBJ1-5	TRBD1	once	TGTGCCAGTGACAGGGGGCTTGGTCAGCCCCAGCATTTT	CASDRGLGQPQHF
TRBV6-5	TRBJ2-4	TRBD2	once	TGTGCCAGCAGTTACGCGGGACTAGCGAAAAACATTCAGTACTTC	CASSYAGLAKNIQYF
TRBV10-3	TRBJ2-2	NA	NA	TGTGCCATCACCAAATCGGACAGAACAGACACCGGGGAGCTGTTTTTT	CAITKSDRTDTGELFF
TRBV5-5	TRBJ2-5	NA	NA	TGTGCCAGCAGCTTGGGGACAGTCCAAGAGACCCAGTACTTC	CASSLGTVQETQYF
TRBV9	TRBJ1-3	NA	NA	TGTGCCAGCACCTATGACAACCGGAAAAACACCATATATTTT	CASTYDNRKNTIYF
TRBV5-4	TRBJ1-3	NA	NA	TGTGCCAGCAGCTTGGATCCGGTGAGCTCTGGAAACACCATATATTTT	CASSLDPVSSGNTIYF
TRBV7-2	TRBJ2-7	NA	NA	TGTGCCAGCAGCTCGACACCACAGGTGTACTCCTACGAGCAGTACTTC	CASSSTPQVYSYEQYF
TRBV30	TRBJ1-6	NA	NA	TGTGCCTGGAGTGTCCTCTATAATTCACCCCTCCACTTT	CAWSVLYNSPLHF
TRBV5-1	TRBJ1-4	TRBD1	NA	TGCGCCAGCAGCTTGGAAGGACAGGGTAATGAAAAACTGTTTTTT	CASSLEGQGNEKLFF
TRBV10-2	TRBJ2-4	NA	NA	TGCGCCAGCAGTGAGTCAACTAGACACAGTTCCCGATTC	CASSESTRHSSRF
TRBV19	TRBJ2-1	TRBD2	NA	TGTGCCAGTAGTACCGAAAATATAGCGGGAGGGGATGAGCAGTTCTTC	CASSTENIAGGDEQFF
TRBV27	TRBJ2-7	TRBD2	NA	TGTGCCAGCAGTTTCTCCGGGACTAGCGGGTATTTGGGCGGCAACGAGCAGTACTTC	CASSFSGTSGYLGGNEQYF
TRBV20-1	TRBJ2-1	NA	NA	TGCAGTGCTAAAGGTCGGGAGCAGTTCTTC	CSAKGREQFF
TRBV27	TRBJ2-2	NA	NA	TGTGCCAGCAGTTTGTTGACCGGGGAGCTGTTTTTT	CASSLLTGELFF
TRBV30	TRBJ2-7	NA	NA	TGTGCCTGGAGTGTAGCCGTCTCAGGGGAGCAGTACTTC	CAWSVAVSGEQYF
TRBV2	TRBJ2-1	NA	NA	TGTGCCAGCAGTGCCGATACCTACAATGAGCAGTTCTTC	CASSADTYNEQFF
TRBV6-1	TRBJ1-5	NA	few	TGTGCCAGCATGACAGCGACAAATCAGCCCCAGCATTTT	CASMTATNQPQHF
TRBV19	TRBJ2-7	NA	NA	TGTGCCAGTAAACCCCCCGGGGTCTCCTACGAGCAGTACTTC	CASKPPGVSYEQYF
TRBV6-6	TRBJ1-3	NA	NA	TGTGCCAGCAGTTACTCGCAGCGGAGCTCTGGAAACACCATATATTTT	CASSYSQRSSGNTIYF
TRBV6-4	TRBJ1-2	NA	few	TGTGCCAGCAGTGACGGGGAAAACTATGGCTACACCTTC	CASSDGENYGYTF
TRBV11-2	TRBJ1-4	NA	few	TGTGCCAGCAGTGGGGGGACACTGTTTTTT	CASSGGTLFF
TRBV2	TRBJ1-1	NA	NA	TGTGCCAGCAGTGAATGGCAAGAAGCTTTCTTT	CASSEWQEAFF
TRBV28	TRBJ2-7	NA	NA	TGTGCCAGCAGTTCGTTGGAAACTTACCCCTACGAGCAGTACTTC	CASSSLETYPYEQYF
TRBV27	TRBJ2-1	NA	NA	TGTGCCAGCAGTTTAAGGAGGGACAATGAGCAGTTCTTC	CASSLRRDNEQFF
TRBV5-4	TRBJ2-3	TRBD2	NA	TGTGCCAGCAGCGGAGGGACTAGCGGGAGTGTTAGCCGCACAGATACGCAGTATTTT	CASSGGTSGSVSRTDTQYF